This T cell receptor beta chain was sequenced for a study of cytomegalovirus exposure and HLA in healthy donors. Study-level results: In a later analysis, compared with equally common non-associated chains, HLA-associated beta chains were more expanded. Many donors shared some public TCRs, even though most TCR sequences were rare.

PCR employed 60 Vbeta and 13 Jbeta primers. Assay: immunoSEQ multiplex PCR; the TCRdb copy retains only in-frame clones and omits some. In the table there are about 140,000 clones, 73% of which are singletons. The CDR3 totals 16 residues. Germline V gene sequence: CDR1 LGHNA, CDR2 YNFKEQ. Trimming removed 6 bases from V and 0 bases from J; junction bases left unmatched: 7. Concerning this clone: Its antigen is not known.

J is TRBJ2-1 and V is TRBV4-2, with TRBD1 identical over 8 bases. The source is a woman aged 40-49 years in good health and CMV-seronegative. Source material: PBMCs. CDR3 sequence reads: CASSLLQGGSYNEQFF. Here the CDR3 DNA reads TGTGCCAGCAGTTTATTACAGGGGGGCTCCTACAATGAGCAGTTCTTC.